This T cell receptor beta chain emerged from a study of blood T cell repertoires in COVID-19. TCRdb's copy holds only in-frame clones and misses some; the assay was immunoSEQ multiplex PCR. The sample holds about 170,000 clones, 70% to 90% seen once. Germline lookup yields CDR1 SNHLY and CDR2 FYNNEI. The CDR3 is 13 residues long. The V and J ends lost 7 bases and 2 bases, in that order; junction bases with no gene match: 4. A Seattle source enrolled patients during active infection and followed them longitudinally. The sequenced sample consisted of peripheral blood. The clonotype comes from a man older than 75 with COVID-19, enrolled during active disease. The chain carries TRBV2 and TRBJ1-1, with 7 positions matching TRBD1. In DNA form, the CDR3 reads TGTGCCAGCAATGCAGGGGGTAACACTGAAGCTTTCTTT. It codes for CASNAGGNTEAFF.